The clone carrying this TCR beta chain was recorded at least ten times. This sample stems from a study of blood T cells in healthy people across ages. Germline V gene lookup returns CDR1 MNHNS and CDR2 SASEGT. CDR3 size: 13 residues. Deletions cut 10 bases from V and 4 bases from J, with 17 bases between. A sample-barcoded 5' primer and a J-beta primer mix were used in a second PCR of roughly 6 to 11 cycles. A single record per CDR3 protein comes from TCRdb applying MiXCR to the 5' RACE reads. The sample consists of 600,000 to 800,000 distinct CDR3 sequences, 52% of them appearing once. V and J are TRBV6-1 and TRBJ2-7; D ambiguous. This TCR derives from a woman of 80 years or more in good health. Source material: blood. CDR3 amino acids: CATKLPPVYEQYF. The CDR3 DNA reads TGTGCCACCAAGCTCCCCCCCGTTTACGAGCAGTACTTC.